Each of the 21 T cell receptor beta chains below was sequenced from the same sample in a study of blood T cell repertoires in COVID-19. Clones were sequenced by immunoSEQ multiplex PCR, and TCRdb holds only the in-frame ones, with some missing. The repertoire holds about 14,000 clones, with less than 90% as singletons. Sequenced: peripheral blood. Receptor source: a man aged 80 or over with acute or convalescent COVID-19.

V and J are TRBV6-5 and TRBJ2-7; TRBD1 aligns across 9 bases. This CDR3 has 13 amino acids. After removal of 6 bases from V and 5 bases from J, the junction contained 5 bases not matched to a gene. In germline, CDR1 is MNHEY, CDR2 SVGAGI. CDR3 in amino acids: CASRTGGAHEQYF. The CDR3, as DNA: TGTGCCAGCAGGACAGGGGGGGCCCACGAGCAGTACTTC.

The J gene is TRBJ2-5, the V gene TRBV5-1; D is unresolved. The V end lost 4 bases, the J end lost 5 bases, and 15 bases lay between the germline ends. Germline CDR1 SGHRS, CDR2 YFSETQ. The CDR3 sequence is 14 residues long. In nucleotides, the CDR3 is TGCGCCAGCAGCCCCGTAAGCCTCTCGGAGACCCAGTACTTC. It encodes CASSPVSLSETQYF.

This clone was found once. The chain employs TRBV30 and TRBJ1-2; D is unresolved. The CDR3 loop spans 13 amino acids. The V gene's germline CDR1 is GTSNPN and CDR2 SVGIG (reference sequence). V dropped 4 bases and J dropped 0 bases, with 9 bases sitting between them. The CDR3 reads CAWKTRANYGYTF. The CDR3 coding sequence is TGTGCCTGGAAAACTAGAGCTAACTATGGCTACACCTTC. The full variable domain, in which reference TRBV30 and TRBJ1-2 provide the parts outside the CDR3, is SQTIHQWPATLVQPVGSPLSLECTVEGTSNPNLYWYRQAAGRGLQLLFYSVGIGQISSEVPQNLSASRPQDRQFILSSKKLLLSDSGFYLCAWKTRANYGYTFGSGTRLTVV.

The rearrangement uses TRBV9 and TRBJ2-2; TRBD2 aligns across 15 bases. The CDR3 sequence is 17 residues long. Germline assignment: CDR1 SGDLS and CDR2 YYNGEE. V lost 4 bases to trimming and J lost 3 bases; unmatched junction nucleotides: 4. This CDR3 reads CASSPGLAGGDTGELFF. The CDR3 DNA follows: TGTGCCAGCAGCCCTGGACTAGCGGGGGGGGACACCGGGGAGCTGTTTTTT.

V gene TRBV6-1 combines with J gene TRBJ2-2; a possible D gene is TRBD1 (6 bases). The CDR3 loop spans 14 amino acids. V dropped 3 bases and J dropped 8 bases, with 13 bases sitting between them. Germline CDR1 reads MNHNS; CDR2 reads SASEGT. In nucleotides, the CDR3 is TGTGCCAGCAGTGAGAGGGGGTTGATTGGGGAGCTGTTTTTT. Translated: CASSERGLIGELFF.

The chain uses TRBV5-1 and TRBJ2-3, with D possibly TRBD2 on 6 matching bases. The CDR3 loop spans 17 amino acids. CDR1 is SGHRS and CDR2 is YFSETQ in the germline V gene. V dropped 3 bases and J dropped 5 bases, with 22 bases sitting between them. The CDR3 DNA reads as TGCGCCAGCAGCTACCGGAAAGGAGCGGGCCTGATAGATACGCAGTATTTT. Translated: CASSYRKGAGLIDTQYF.

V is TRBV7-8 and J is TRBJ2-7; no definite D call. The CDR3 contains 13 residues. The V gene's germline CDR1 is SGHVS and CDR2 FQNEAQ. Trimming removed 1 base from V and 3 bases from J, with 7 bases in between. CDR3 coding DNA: TGTGCCAGCAGCTTAGTAAACAGCTACGAGCAGTACTTC. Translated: CASSLVNSYEQYF.

CDR3 nucleotide sequence: TGTGCCAGTAGTATCGGTAGCGGGAGCACAGATACGCAGTATTTT. Translating gives CASSIGSGSTDTQYF. V is TRBV19 and J is TRBJ2-3, with 7 bases aligning to TRBD2. After removal of 3 bases from V and 0 bases from J, the junction contained 3 bases not matched to a gene. Germline CDR1 is LNHDA and CDR2 is SQIVND (reference sequence). The CDR3 has 15 amino acids.

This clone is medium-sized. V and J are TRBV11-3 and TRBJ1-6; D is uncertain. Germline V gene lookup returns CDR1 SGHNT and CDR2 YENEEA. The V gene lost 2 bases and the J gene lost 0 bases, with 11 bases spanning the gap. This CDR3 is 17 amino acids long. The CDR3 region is CASSLTAESSYNSPLHF. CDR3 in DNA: TGTGCCAGCAGCTTAACAGCGGAGAGCTCCTATAATTCACCCCTCCACTTT.

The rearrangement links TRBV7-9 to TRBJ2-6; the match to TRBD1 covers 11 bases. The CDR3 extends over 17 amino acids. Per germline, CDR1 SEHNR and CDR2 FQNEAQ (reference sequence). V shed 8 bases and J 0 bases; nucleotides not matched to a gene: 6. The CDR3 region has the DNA TGTGCCAGCTCCCCGGGACAGGGGGGCTCTGGGGCCAACGTCCTGACTTTC. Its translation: CASSPGQGGSGANVLTF.

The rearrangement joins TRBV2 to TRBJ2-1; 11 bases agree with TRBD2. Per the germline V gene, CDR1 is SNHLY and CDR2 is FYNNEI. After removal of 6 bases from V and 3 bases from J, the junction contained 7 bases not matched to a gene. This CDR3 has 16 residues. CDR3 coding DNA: TGTGCCAGCAGCGAACTAGCGGGAGTAGGCTACAATGAGCAGTTCTTC. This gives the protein CASSELAGVGYNEQFF. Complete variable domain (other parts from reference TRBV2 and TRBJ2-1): EPEVTQTPSHQVTQMGQEVILRCVPISNHLYFYWYRQILGQKVEFLVSFYNNEISEKSEIFDDQFSVERPDGSNFTLKIRSTKLEDSAMYFCASSELAGVGYNEQFFGPGTRLTVL.

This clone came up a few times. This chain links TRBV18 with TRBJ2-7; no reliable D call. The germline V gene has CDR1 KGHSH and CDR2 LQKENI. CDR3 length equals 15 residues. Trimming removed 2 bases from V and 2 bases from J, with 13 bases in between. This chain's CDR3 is CASSPLSSPTYEQYF. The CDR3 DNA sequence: TGTGCCAGCTCACCATTGAGTAGCCCTACCTACGAGCAGTACTTC.

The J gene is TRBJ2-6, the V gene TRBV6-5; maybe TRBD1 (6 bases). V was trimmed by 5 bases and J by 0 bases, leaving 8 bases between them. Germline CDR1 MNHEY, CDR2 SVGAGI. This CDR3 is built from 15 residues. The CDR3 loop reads CASSKTGSGANVLTF. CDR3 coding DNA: TGTGCCAGCAGTAAGACAGGCTCTGGGGCCAACGTCCTGACTTTC.

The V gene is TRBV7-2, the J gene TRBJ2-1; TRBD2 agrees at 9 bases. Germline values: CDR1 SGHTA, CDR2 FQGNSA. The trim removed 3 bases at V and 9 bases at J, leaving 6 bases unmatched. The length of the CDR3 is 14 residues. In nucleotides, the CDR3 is TGTGCCAGCAGCTTTGGCGGGAGGGCCAGTGAGCAGTTCTTC. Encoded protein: CASSFGGRASEQFF.

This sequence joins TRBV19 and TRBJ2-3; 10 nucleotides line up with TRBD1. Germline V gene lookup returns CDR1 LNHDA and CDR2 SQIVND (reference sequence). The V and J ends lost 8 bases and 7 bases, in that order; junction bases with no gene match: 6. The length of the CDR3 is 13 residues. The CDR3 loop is CASSDRGLYTQYF. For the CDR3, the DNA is TGTGCCAGTTCCGACAGGGGGCTGTATACGCAGTATTTT.

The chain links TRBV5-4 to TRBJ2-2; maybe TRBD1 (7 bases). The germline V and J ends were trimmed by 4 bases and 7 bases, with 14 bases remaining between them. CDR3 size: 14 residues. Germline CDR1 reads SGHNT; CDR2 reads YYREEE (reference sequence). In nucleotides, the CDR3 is TGTGCCAGCAGCCCCGCAGGGGGGAACGGGGAGCTGTTTTTT. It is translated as CASSPAGGNGELFF. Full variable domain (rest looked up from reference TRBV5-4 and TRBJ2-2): ETGVTQSPTHLIKTRGQQVTLRCSSQSGHNTVSWYQQALGQGPQFIFQYYREEENGRGNFPPRFSGLQFPNYSSELNVNALELDDSALYLCASSPAGGNGELFFGEGSRLTVL.

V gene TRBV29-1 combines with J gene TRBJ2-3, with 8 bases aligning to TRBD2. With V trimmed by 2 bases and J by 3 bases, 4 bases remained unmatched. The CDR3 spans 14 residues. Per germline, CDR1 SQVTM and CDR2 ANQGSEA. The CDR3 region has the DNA TGCAGCGTTGAATCCGGCGGGGGGACAGATACGCAGTATTTT. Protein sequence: CSVESGGGTDTQYF.

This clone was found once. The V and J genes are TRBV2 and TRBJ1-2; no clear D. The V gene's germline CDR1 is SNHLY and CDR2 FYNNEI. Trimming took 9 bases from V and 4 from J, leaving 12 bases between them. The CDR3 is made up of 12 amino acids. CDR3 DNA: TGTGCCAGTTACTACCCCGTCTATGGCTACACCTTC. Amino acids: CASYYPVYGYTF.

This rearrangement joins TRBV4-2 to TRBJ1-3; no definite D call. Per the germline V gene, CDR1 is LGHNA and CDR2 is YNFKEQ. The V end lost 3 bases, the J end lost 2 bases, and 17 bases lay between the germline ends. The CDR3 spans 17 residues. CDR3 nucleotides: TGTGCCAGCAGCCACACCGAAGGACGGACTACTGGAAACACCATATATTTT. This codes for CASSHTEGRTTGNTIYF.

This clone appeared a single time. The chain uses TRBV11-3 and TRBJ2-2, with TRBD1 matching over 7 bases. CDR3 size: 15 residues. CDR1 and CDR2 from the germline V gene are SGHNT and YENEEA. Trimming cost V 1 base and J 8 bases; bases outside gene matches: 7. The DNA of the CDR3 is TGTGCCAGCAGCTTAGGAGGGACAGTTTCAGGGGAGCTGTTTTTT. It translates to CASSLGGTVSGELFF.

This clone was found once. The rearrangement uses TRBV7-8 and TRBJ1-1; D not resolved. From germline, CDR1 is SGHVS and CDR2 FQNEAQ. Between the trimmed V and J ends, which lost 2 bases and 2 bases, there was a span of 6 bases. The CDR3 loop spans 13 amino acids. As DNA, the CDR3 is TGTGCCAGCAGCTTATCCCTTAACACTGAAGCTTTCTTT. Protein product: CASSLSLNTEAFF.